These 31 T cell receptor beta chains were all obtained from the same sample, sequenced in a study of blood T cell repertoires in COVID-19 (dated by TCRdb to 2018 to 2020). The method was the immunoSEQ multiplex PCR assay. Entries here come from immuneACCESS through TCRdb and include only in-frame sequences with V and J called. Some clones fail to appear in such tables; in the studies checked, an unresolved V gene covers under half of the shortfall, and the cause of the remainder is unknown. The sample table holds tens of thousands of clones, of which roughly nine tenths were seen once. Of the sample, about 9.6% is held by the ten largest clones. The source material was peripheral blood. The receptors shown here come from a human donor in a cohort sampled during active COVID-19.

V gene TRBV25-1 combines with J gene TRBJ2-1; TRBD2 aligns across 10 bases. The CDR3 runs to 14 residues. CDR1 and CDR2 (germline): MGHDK, SYGVNS. With 6 bases clipped from V and 6 bases from J, the junction kept 5 bases outside the gene matches. CDR3 sequence: CASRLAGGPNEQFF. In DNA, the CDR3 is TGTGCCAGCAGATTAGCGGGAGGACCCAATGAGCAGTTCTTC.

This chain connects TRBV7-2 to TRBJ2-5; perhaps TRBD2 as D (6 bases). CDR3 length: 15 amino acids. Germline V gene sequence: CDR1 SGHTA, CDR2 FQGNSA. The ends were cut back, 5 bases at V and 6 bases at J, with 19 bases in the middle. The CDR3: CASSQVMGGGQTQYF. Here the CDR3 DNA reads TGTGCCAGCAGCCAAGTAATGGGGGGAGGCCAGACCCAGTACTTC. The whole variable domain, remainder taken from reference TRBV7-2 and TRBJ2-5, is GAGVSQSPSNKVTEKGKDVELRCDPISGHTALYWYRQSLGQGLEFLIYFQGNSAPDKSGLPSDRFSAERTGGSVSTLTIQRTQQEDSAVYLCASSQVMGGGQTQYFGPGTRLLVL.

This clone was picked up one time. J is TRBJ2-3 and V is TRBV24-1, with 15 bases fitting TRBD2. In germline, CDR1 is KGHDR, CDR2 SFDVKD. The V and J ends lost 4 bases and 4 bases, in that order; junction bases with no gene match: 11. The CDR3 runs 19 residues. The DNA of the CDR3 is TGTGCCACCAGTGACCGAGGACTAGCGGGAGGGCCCCGCGCAGATACGCAGTATTTT. Translating gives CATSDRGLAGGPRADTQYF.

The gene calls are TRBV6-1 and TRBJ1-1; a weak D match, TRBD1 (5 bases). Trimming stripped 2 bases from V and 4 bases from J, with 17 bases between. CDR1 MNHNS and CDR2 SASEGT come from the germline V gene. This CDR3 has 16 residues. The CDR3 DNA sequence: TGTGCCAGCAGTGAAAGTGTGGTAGGGGTCGGCACTGAAGCTTTCTTT. It specifies CASSESVVGVGTEAFF.

The chain joins TRBV19 to TRBJ2-1; 10 bases match TRBD2. The CDR3 contains 16 residues. The V segment lost 1 base and the J segment 7 bases; nucleotides outside the gene matches: 7. Germline CDR1 LNHDA, CDR2 SQIVND (reference sequence). In DNA, the CDR3 is TGTGCCAGTAGTATAGGACTAGCGGGCTTGGGGAATGAGCAGTTCTTC. Protein sequence: CASSIGLAGLGNEQFF.

The chain has TRBV10-3 and TRBJ2-7; D is unresolved. The length of the CDR3 is 12 residues. Between the trimmed V and J ends, which lost 5 bases and 2 bases, there was a span of 7 bases. Germline CDR1 is ENHRY and CDR2 is SYGVKD. The CDR3 DNA sequence: TGTGCCATCAGTAAAGACACCTACGAGCAGTACTTC. Translation gives CAISKDTYEQYF.

The rearrangement uses TRBV30 and TRBJ2-1, with 8 bases lining up with TRBD2. J lost 9 bases, V lost 0 bases, and 10 bases had no gene match. CDR3 length: 15 amino acids. The germline gives CDR1 GTSNPN, CDR2 SVGIG (reference sequence). DNA for the CDR3: TGTGCCTGGAGTGTAACCCGGGGGGGGCGGGGTGAGCAGTTCTTC. It codes for CAWSVTRGGRGEQFF. The full variable domain, completed using reference TRBV30 and TRBJ2-1, is SQTIHQWPATLVQPVGSPLSLECTVEGTSNPNLYWYRQAAGRGLQLLFYSVGIGQISSEVPQNLSASRPQDRQFILSSKKLLLSDSGFYLCAWSVTRGGRGEQFFGPGTRLTVL.

The V and J genes are TRBV25-1 and TRBJ1-4; the D gene is possibly TRBD1 (5 bases). Between the trimmed V and J ends, which lost 1 base and 4 bases, there was a span of 10 bases. CDR1 and CDR2 from the germline V gene are MGHDK and SYGVNS. This CDR3 has 15 residues. The CDR3 reads CASSESIGDNEKLFF. The CDR3 DNA reads as TGTGCCAGCAGTGAATCTATAGGGGATAATGAAAAACTGTTTTTT.

CDR3 protein: CASSVGDAAIEQFF. The CDR3 DNA reads as TGCGCCAGCAGCGTCGGGGATGCGGCAATCGAGCAGTTCTTC. This chain connects TRBV5-1 to TRBJ2-1, with D possibly TRBD2 on 5 matching bases. The germline V gene encodes CDR1 SGHRS and CDR2 YFSETQ. V was trimmed by 4 bases and J by 10 bases, leaving 18 bases between them. This CDR3 is built from 14 residues.

The rearrangement uses TRBV5-1 and TRBJ2-1; 14 nucleotides agree with TRBD2. This CDR3 region has 17 residues. The V gene's germline CDR1 is SGHRS and CDR2 YFSETQ. J lost 8 bases, V lost 0 bases, and 7 bases had no gene match. The CDR3 reads CASSLGTSGRPRDEQFF. As DNA, the CDR3 is TGCGCCAGCAGCTTGGGGACTAGCGGGAGGCCCAGGGATGAGCAGTTCTTC. The full variable domain, in which reference TRBV5-1 and TRBJ2-1 provide the parts outside the CDR3, is KAGVTQTPRYLIKTRGQQVTLSCSPISGHRSVSWYQQTPGQGLQFLFEYFSETQRNKGNFPGRFSGRQFSNSRSEMNVSTLELGDSALYLCASSLGTSGRPRDEQFFGPGTRLTVL.

The chain links TRBV12-3 or TRBV12-4 to TRBJ2-1; 8 bases match TRBD1. The CDR3 consists of 13 residues. After removal of 6 bases from V and 8 bases from J, the junction contained 6 bases not matched to a gene. The CDR3 DNA reads TGTGCCAGCAGGGCCACAGGGGGACATGAGCAGTTCTTC. Its protein is CASRATGGHEQFF.

The gene calls are TRBV28 and TRBJ2-7, with 10 bases fitting TRBD1. Germline CDR1 MDHEN, CDR2 SYDVKM. The CDR3 covers 14 residues. The junction had 8 bases not matched to a gene; V was cut back by 8 bases and J by 4 bases. CDR3 protein: CASAFGQGVYEQYF. The CDR3 DNA is TGTGCCAGCGCTTTCGGACAGGGGGTTTACGAGCAGTACTTC.

The V and J genes are TRBV14 and TRBJ1-1, with 7 nucleotides matching TRBD1. CDR1 and CDR2 from the germline V gene are SGHDN and FVKESK. The CDR3 length is 15 residues. With V trimmed by 4 bases and J by 2 bases, 7 bases remained unmatched. The CDR3 sequence is CASSLYRGINTEAFF. CDR3 DNA sequence: TGTGCCAGCAGCCTGTACAGGGGTATCAACACTGAAGCTTTCTTT.

This chain links TRBV6-1 with TRBJ1-2, with TRBD1 matching over 9 bases. In germline, CDR1 is MNHNS, CDR2 SASEGT. The CDR3 runs 13 residues. V lost 3 bases, J lost 7 bases, and 3 bases stayed unmatched. CDR3 DNA sequence: TGTGCCAGCAGTGACAGGACAGGGGCTGGCTACACCTTC. Translating gives CASSDRTGAGYTF.

The V and J genes are TRBV13 and TRBJ1-2, with D unclear. Trimming removed 4 bases at V and 2 bases at J, with 17 bases between. CDR1 and CDR2 (germline): PRHDT, FYEKMQ (reference sequence). The CDR3 is 16 amino acids. This CDR3 is CASSSLEGRYNYGYTF. DNA for the CDR3: TGTGCCAGCAGCTCCCTCGAGGGCAGATACAACTATGGCTACACCTTC. Complete variable domain (other parts from reference TRBV13 and TRBJ1-2): AAGVIQSPRHLIKEKRETATLKCYPIPRHDTVYWYQQGPGQDPQFLISFYEKMQSDKGSIPDRFSAQQFSDYHSELNMSSLELGDSALYFCASSSLEGRYNYGYTFGSGTRLTVV.

V gene TRBV7-2 combines with J gene TRBJ2-1, with 9 bases aligning to TRBD2. The CDR3 consists of 15 residues. Germline values: CDR1 SGHTA, CDR2 FQGNSA. The J segment lost 8 bases and the V segment lost 1 base, leaving 6 bases of the junction unmatched. The DNA for the CDR3 is TGTGCCAGCAGCTTAGGGGGTAGCGGGAGCTATGAGCAGTTCTTC. Translating gives CASSLGGSGSYEQFF. Full variable domain (remainder filled in from reference TRBV7-2 and TRBJ2-1): GAGVSQSPSNKVTEKGKDVELRCDPISGHTALYWYRQSLGQGLEFLIYFQGNSAPDKSGLPSDRFSAERTGGSVSTLTIQRTQQEDSAVYLCASSLGGSGSYEQFFGPGTRLTVL.

The gene calls are TRBV3-1 (or the pseudogene TRBV3-2) and TRBJ2-1; D unresolved. The CDR3 runs 14 residues. Germline V gene data show CDR1 as LGHDT and CDR2 as YNNKEL (reference sequence). V was shortened by 0 bases and J by 6 bases, with 9 bases between the two germline ends. Here the CDR3 DNA reads TGTGCCAGCAGCCAAGATCTAGGCGGCAATGAGCAGTTCTTC. Protein sequence: CASSQDLGGNEQFF.

The DNA of the CDR3 is TGTGCCAGCAATTCCTACCGACAGGGGCGCGATGAGCAGTTCTTC. It is translated as CASNSYRQGRDEQFF. The chain carries TRBV27 and TRBJ2-1; 8 bases fit TRBD1. CDR3 length: 15 residues. Trimming at V came to 7 bases and at J to 8 bases, leaving 13 bases not matched to a gene. In germline, CDR1 is MNHEY, CDR2 SMNVEV (reference sequence).

To note about this clone: Other nucleotide sequences in the sample specify the same CDR3. The chain joins TRBV7-3 to TRBJ1-1; D remains ambiguous. V lost 3 bases and J lost 0, with 8 bases in between. The germline gives CDR1 SGHTA, CDR2 FQGTGA. The CDR3 contains 14 residues. The CDR3 DNA sequence: TGTGCCAGCAGCTTGCGGGGTCTGAACACTGAAGCTTTCTTT. Its translation is CASSLRGLNTEAFF.

The V call is TRBV5-6, the J call TRBJ2-2; the D gene is possibly TRBD2 (7 bases). The CDR3 is 15 amino acids. V shed 2 bases and J shed 2 bases, with 10 bases lying between them. Germline V gene data show CDR1 as SGHDT and CDR2 as YYEEEE. DNA for the CDR3: TGTGCCAGCAGCTTACCGGGGGGCAACACCGGGGAGCTGTTTTTT. It specifies CASSLPGGNTGELFF. Full variable domain (missing parts from reference TRBV5-6 and TRBJ2-2): DAGVTQSPTHLIKTRGQQVTLRCSPKSGHDTVSWYQQALGQGPQFIFQYYEEEERQRGNFPDRFSGHQFPNYSSELNVNALLLGDSALYLCASSLPGGNTGELFFGEGSRLTVL.

The chain links TRBV7-9 to TRBJ2-3; 9 positions match TRBD2. V dropped 4 bases and J dropped 1; count of bases not matched to a gene: 0. CDR3 length: 14 amino acids. Germline V gene sequence: CDR1 SEHNR, CDR2 FQNEAQ (reference sequence). CDR3 DNA: TGTGCCAGCAGCTGGACTAGCGGCACAGATACGCAGTATTTT. This encodes CASSWTSGTDTQYF.

This clone was seen a single time. This chain connects TRBV30 to TRBJ2-1; a weak D match, TRBD2 (6 bases). Germline V gene data show CDR1 as GTSNPN and CDR2 as SVGIG (reference sequence). CDR3 size: 12 residues. V was cut by 4 bases and J by 16 bases, with 20 bases left in between. The DNA for the CDR3 is TGTGCCTGGACAACGGGCGGGATCGGTGGCTTCTTC. Amino acid sequence: CAWTTGGIGGFF.

This chain connects TRBV6-6 to TRBJ2-3; TRBD2 agrees at 11 bases. The V segment lost 6 bases and the J segment 6 bases; nucleotides outside the gene matches: 8. Looked up from germline, CDR1 is MNHNY and CDR2 is SVGAGI (reference sequence). The CDR3 length is 15 residues. The CDR3 loop is CASSTTSGRSDTQYF. CDR3 DNA sequence: TGTGCCAGCAGCACAACTAGCGGGAGATCGGATACGCAGTATTTT.

The chain carries TRBV2 and TRBJ2-5; D gene unclear. V was cut by 3 bases and J by 4 bases, with 12 bases left in between. The CDR3 totals 14 residues. Germline CDR1 is SNHLY and CDR2 is FYNNEI. The CDR3 is CASSEKLLRETQYF. The CDR3 coding sequence is TGTGCCAGCAGTGAGAAGTTACTGCGAGAGACCCAGTACTTC.

The J gene is TRBJ1-5, the V gene TRBV20-1; D not resolved. CDR1 is DFQATT and CDR2 is SNEGSKA in the germline V gene (reference sequence). This CDR3 is 13 amino acids long. V lost 3 bases, J lost 1 base, and 7 bases lay in between. CDR3 bases: TGCAGTGCTAGTCGGGGAAGCAATCAGCCCCAGCATTTT. Translating it yields CSASRGSNQPQHF.

The chain carries TRBV6-5 and TRBJ1-6; TRBD1 matches at 8 bases. V lost 6 bases, J lost 7 bases, and 5 bases stayed unmatched. Germline V gene lookup returns CDR1 MNHEY and CDR2 SVGAGI. The CDR3 runs to 14 residues. CDR3 nucleotide sequence: TGTGCCAGCAGCCAGGACAGGGAAAATTCACCCCTCCACTTT. This sequence encodes CASSQDRENSPLHF.

The CDR3 nucleotides are TGTGCCAGCAGTTTTGTCCTAACTCAGGGCGAGCAGTACTTC. Protein: CASSFVLTQGEQYF. The V call is TRBV28, the J call TRBJ2-7; a weak D match, TRBD1 (5 bases). Deletions cut 3 bases from V and 6 bases from J, with 15 bases between. This CDR3 has 14 amino acids. Germline V gives CDR1 MDHEN, CDR2 SYDVKM.

This sequence joins TRBV14 and TRBJ2-2; TRBD2 agrees at 10 bases. CDR1 and CDR2 (germline): SGHDN, FVKESK. The junction had 13 bases not matched to a gene; V was cut back by 1 base and J by 5 bases. The CDR3 runs 19 residues. CDR3 nucleotides: TGTGCCAGCAGCCAAGCGGCAAACCCGGGACTAGCGCGAACCGGGGAGCTGTTTTTT. It encodes CASSQAANPGLARTGELFF. The complete variable domain, with remaining parts taken from reference TRBV14 and TRBJ2-2, reads EAGVTQFPSHSVIEKGQTVTLRCDPISGHDNLYWYRRVMGKEIKFLLHFVKESKQDESGMPNNRFLAERTGGTYSTLKVQPAELEDSGVYFCASSQAANPGLARTGELFFGEGSRLTVL.

The chain couples TRBV7-9 to TRBJ2-7; 9 positions agree with TRBD1. Germline CDR1 and CDR2: SEHNR and FQNEAQ (reference sequence). Unmatched junction bases numbered 5, after V lost 1 base and J lost 1 base. The CDR3 totals 16 residues. The CDR3 here is CASSLGSGTGSYEQYF. CDR3 nucleotide sequence: TGTGCCAGCAGCTTAGGCTCCGGGACAGGGTCCTACGAGCAGTACTTC.

The chain has TRBV28 and TRBJ2-7; TRBD2 matches at 7 bases. Trimming removed 2 bases from V and 1 base from J; junction bases left unmatched: 11. Germline-derived CDR1 and CDR2 are MDHEN and SYDVKM. The CDR3 contains 17 residues. The CDR3 loop reads CASSLRNRGVGSYEQYF. The CDR3 bases are TGTGCCAGCAGTTTACGGAACCGGGGGGTGGGGTCCTACGAGCAGTACTTC.

This chain connects TRBV5-6 to TRBJ1-1; no reliable D call. This CDR3 is 11 amino acids long. The V gene's germline CDR1 is SGHDT and CDR2 YYEEEE. With 3 bases removed from V and 8 bases from J, the gap between germline ends came to 8 bases. The DNA for the CDR3 is TGTGCCAGCAGCTCCTTAGTCGAAGCTTTCTTT. This translates into CASSSLVEAFF.